This passage covers 19 T cell receptor beta chains from one sample sequenced in a study of T cell changes during pregnancy in multiple sclerosis. Data came from immunoSEQ multiplex PCR; TCRdb stores just in-frame clones and leaves some out. The sample carries around 95,000 clones, 90% to 95% recorded once. The sequencing here drew on peripheral blood, taken after pregnancy. All receptors derive from a female donor in good health, enrolled as a control in a pregnancy study.

The V call is TRBV15, the J call TRBJ1-1; D ambiguous. The CDR3 contains 12 residues. V was cut by 0 bases and J by 11 bases, with 10 bases left in between. CDR1 LNHNV and CDR2 YYDKDF come from the germline V gene (reference sequence). CDR3 sequence: CATSRDPGNAFF. CDR3 nucleotide sequence: TGTGCCACCAGCAGAGATCCGGGTAACGCTTTCTTT.

This clone was observed once. The chain combines TRBV15 with TRBJ1-2; 9 bases are shared with TRBD1. The CDR3 consists of 16 residues. Trimming cost V 4 bases and J 2 bases; bases outside gene matches: 8. The germline gives CDR1 LNHNV, CDR2 YYDKDF (reference sequence). CDR3 region: CATSTTGGPTNYGYTF. CDR3 DNA sequence: TGTGCCACCAGCACCACAGGGGGCCCAACGAACTATGGCTACACCTTC. The variable domain in full, completed from reference TRBV15 and TRBJ1-2, reads DAMVIQNPRYQVTQFGKPVTLSCSQTLNHNVMYWYQQKSSQAPKLLFHYYDKDFNNEADTPDNFQSRRPNTSFCFLDIRSPGLGDTAMYLCATSTTGGPTNYGYTFGSGTRLTVV.

The rearrangement uses TRBV28 and TRBJ1-5; D not resolved. The CDR3 length is 16 residues. The V gene's germline CDR1 is MDHEN and CDR2 SYDVKM. Trimming left V 1 base short and J 3 bases short, with 13 bases between. This CDR3 is CASSLLEGFVNQPQHF. In nucleotides, the CDR3 is TGTGCCAGCAGTTTATTAGAGGGTTTTGTCAATCAGCCCCAGCATTTT.

The chain carries TRBV28 and TRBJ2-3, with D possibly matching TRBD2 (5 bases). The CDR3 extends over 15 amino acids. CDR1 and CDR2 (germline): MDHEN, SYDVKM. The germline V and J ends were trimmed by 3 bases and 7 bases, with 17 bases remaining between them. The CDR3 region is CASSFEGTGMYTQYF. The CDR3 coding sequence is TGTGCCAGCAGTTTCGAGGGTACGGGGATGTATACGCAGTATTTT.

The V gene is TRBV27, the J gene TRBJ2-7; D remains unclear. The CDR3 has 13 amino acids. The germline gives CDR1 MNHEY, CDR2 SMNVEV (reference sequence). V was cut by 2 bases and J by 6 bases, with 11 bases left in between. The CDR3 DNA follows: TGTGCCAGCAGTTTAGCAGTTTCGGGCGAGCAGTACTTC. Residues: CASSLAVSGEQYF.

The rearrangement uses TRBV2 and TRBJ2-5; 8 bases agree with TRBD2. The J call may not be correct, given that the DNA end is closer to TRBJ2-7. Germline-derived CDR1 and CDR2 are SNHLY and FYNNEI. The CDR3 has 16 amino acids. In DNA form, the CDR3 reads TGTGCCAGCAGTGGGGGGAGGAGCGGGGGTTTCAACGAGCAGTACTTC. Translation gives CASSGGRSGGFNEQYF.

The chain recombines TRBV13 with TRBJ2-7; 8 nucleotides line up with TRBD2. After removal of 5 bases from V and 4 bases from J, the junction contained 7 bases not matched to a gene. Germline V lookup: CDR1 PRHDT, CDR2 FYEKMQ (reference sequence). The CDR3 consists of 14 residues. The CDR3 loop is CASSGQRESYEQYF. The CDR3 DNA is TGTGCCAGCAGCGGACAGCGGGAGAGTTACGAGCAGTACTTC. The whole variable domain, remainder taken from reference TRBV13 and TRBJ2-7, is AAGVIQSPRHLIKEKRETATLKCYPIPRHDTVYWYQQGPGQDPQFLISFYEKMQSDKGSIPDRFSAQQFSDYHSELNMSSLELGDSALYFCASSGQRESYEQYFGPGTRLTVT.

The V call is TRBV6-4, the J call TRBJ2-3, with D possibly being TRBD2 (6 bases). The length of the CDR3 is 15 residues. Germline V gene sequence: CDR1 MRHNA, CDR2 SNTAGT. Trimming shortened V by 0 bases and J by 2 bases, and 9 bases separated the two germline ends. The CDR3 reads CASSDSAGSTDTQYF. DNA for the CDR3: TGTGCCAGCAGTGACTCCGCGGGGTCCACAGATACGCAGTATTTT.

The table lists this clone with a count of one. CDR3 region: CASSLGAEPRETQYF. The CDR3 nucleotides read TGTGCCAGCAGCTTAGGAGCGGAGCCGCGAGAGACCCAGTACTTC. The J gene is TRBJ2-5, the V gene TRBV11-2; TRBD2 might be the D (5 bases). Germline values: CDR1 SGHAT, CDR2 FQNNGV. The V end was cut by 1 base, the J end by 4 bases, with 13 bases between. The CDR3 is 15 residues long.

The chain uses TRBV7-9 and TRBJ2-1; TRBD2 aligns across 13 bases. Germline trimming cut 5 bases from V and 6 bases from J; bases unmatched to any gene: 4. This CDR3 contains 15 residues. Germline V gives CDR1 SEHNR, CDR2 FQNEAQ (reference sequence). CDR3 coding DNA: TGTGCCAGCAGCCCGACTAGCGGGAGGCTCAATGAGCAGTTCTTC. It is translated as CASSPTSGRLNEQFF. The variable domain in full, with the rest retrieved from reference TRBV7-9 and TRBJ2-1, is DTGVSQNPRHKITKRGQNVTFRCDPISEHNRLYWYRQTLGQGPEFLTYFQNEAQLEKSRLLSDRFSAERPKGSFSTLEIQRTEQGDSAMYLCASSPTSGRLNEQFFGPGTRLTVL.

V is TRBV7-2 and J is TRBJ2-2; 7 nucleotides align to TRBD2. Looked up from germline, CDR1 is SGHTA and CDR2 is FQGNSA. This CDR3 is 15 amino acids long. J was trimmed by 10 bases and V by 0 bases; bases with no gene match: 8. CDR3 protein: CASSLAPATSSELFF. CDR3 bases: TGTGCCAGCAGCTTAGCGCCGGCGACTAGCTCGGAGCTGTTTTTT.

The rearrangement uses TRBV5-1 and TRBJ2-1; 7 nucleotides match TRBD1. There are 15 residues in the CDR3. The germline CDR1 and CDR2 sequences are SGHRS and YFSETQ. V lost 5 bases, J lost 0 bases, and 5 bases stayed unmatched. CDR3 region: CASSFGQASYNEQFF. CDR3 sequence (DNA): TGCGCCAGCAGTTTCGGACAGGCCTCCTACAATGAGCAGTTCTTC.

The rearrangement uses TRBV29-1 and TRBJ1-1, with D perhaps matching TRBD1 (6 bases). Germline CDR1 reads SQVTM; CDR2 reads ANQGSEA. This CDR3 has 12 amino acids. Trimming removed 0 bases from V and 4 bases from J, with 6 bases in between. The chain's CDR3 is CSVEDRGTEAFF. As DNA, the CDR3 is TGCAGCGTTGAAGACAGGGGCACTGAAGCTTTCTTT. Full variable domain (missing parts from reference TRBV29-1 and TRBJ1-1): SAVISQKPSRDICQRGTSLTIQCQVDSQVTMMFWYRQQPGQSLTLIATANQGSEATYESGFVIDKFPISRPNLTFSTLTVSNMSPEDSSIYLCSVEDRGTEAFFGQGTRLTVV.

In this sample, this clone turned up a few times. The chain uses TRBV2 and TRBJ2-7, with unresolved D. This CDR3 is built from 12 residues. The germline CDR1 and CDR2 sequences are SNHLY and FYNNEI. Trimming took 6 bases from V and 3 from J, leaving 9 bases between them. The CDR3 reads CASSLPVYEQYF. In nucleotides, the CDR3 is TGTGCCAGCAGCCTTCCAGTCTACGAGCAGTACTTC.

The chain combines TRBV7-2 with TRBJ2-7, with 8 bases aligning to TRBD2. Per germline, CDR1 SGHTA and CDR2 FQGNSA. This CDR3 comprises 14 residues. The J segment lost 7 bases and the V segment lost 2 bases, leaving 7 bases of the junction unmatched. This CDR3 is CASSLTGGPGEQYF. The CDR3 DNA reads as TGTGCCAGCAGCTTAACGGGAGGGCCGGGAGAGCAGTACTTC.

The V and J genes are TRBV10-2 and TRBJ1-2; D is unclear. The CDR3 has 14 residues. The ends were cut back, 2 bases at V and 8 bases at J, with 15 bases in the middle. Germline assignment: CDR1 WSHSY and CDR2 SAAADI. The DNA for the CDR3 is TGCGCCAGCAGTGAGGAAAAATTTTCGGGGGGCTACACCTTC. Its translation is CASSEEKFSGGYTF.

The CDR3 reads CASSQNSGTVGGEQYF. The DNA of the CDR3 is TGTGCCAGCAGCCAGAATAGCGGGACGGTCGGGGGGGAGCAGTACTTC. V and J are TRBV7-2 and TRBJ2-7; TRBD2 matches 8 bases. This CDR3 is 16 amino acids long. V gave up 5 bases and J gave up 7 bases; unmatched junction bases: 16. Germline-derived CDR1 and CDR2 are SGHTA and FQGNSA.

The chain links TRBV9 to TRBJ1-2; D remains ambiguous. V lost 3 bases, J lost 1 base, and 10 bases lay in between. The CDR3 is made up of 14 amino acids. The V gene's germline CDR1 is SGDLS and CDR2 YYNGEE. The CDR3: CASSASDFNYGYTF. CDR3 sequence (DNA): TGTGCCAGCAGCGCCTCAGACTTTAACTATGGCTACACCTTC.

The CDR3 region is CAISSDGGAVQPQHF. In DNA form, the CDR3 reads TGTGCCATCAGTTCGGACGGTGGGGCCGTTCAGCCCCAGCATTTT. The rearrangement links TRBV10-3 to TRBJ1-5, with TRBD1 as a possible D gene (5 bases). Trimming took 5 bases from V and 6 from J, leaving 17 bases between them. The CDR3 runs 15 residues. Per germline, CDR1 ENHRY and CDR2 SYGVKD.